The rows below give T cell receptor beta chains drawn from one sample of a study of T cells after yellow fever vaccination. MiXCR, applied by TCRdb to the 5' RACE reads, yields one record per CDR3 protein. This repertoire shows roughly 150,000 distinct CDR3 sequences, about 7% found once; its top ten account for more than 0.6%. This specimen consisted of CD4+ T cells sorted from PBMCs, obtained 10 days after the yellow fever booster vaccination. All receptors derive from a young man who received the YFV17D yellow fever vaccine. CDR3s include the opening cysteine and the closing phenylalanine or tryptophan. Each record gives: V gene, J gene, CDR3 protein.

v_gene: TRBV7-2; j_gene: TRBJ2-5; CDR3aa: CASSLSSRRLQETQYF
v_gene: TRBV5-1; j_gene: TRBJ2-3; CDR3aa: CASSLGRQAQLTDTQYF
v_gene: TRBV29-1; j_gene: TRBJ2-7; CDR3aa: CSVSATYSYEQYF
v_gene: TRBV7-2; j_gene: TRBJ2-6; CDR3aa: CASSRRLDGANVLTF
v_gene: TRBV29-1; j_gene: TRBJ2-7; CDR3aa: CSVESDSSYEQYF
v_gene: TRBV10-2; j_gene: TRBJ1-5; CDR3aa: CASSERGTPQPQHF
v_gene: TRBV28; j_gene: TRBJ2-1; CDR3aa: CASSWGLAGEVFF
v_gene: TRBV3-1; j_gene: TRBJ1-1; CDR3aa: CASSQGRAYRGTEAFF
v_gene: TRBV20-1; j_gene: TRBJ1-5; CDR3aa: CSAGYRYQPQHF
v_gene: TRBV20-1; j_gene: TRBJ1-2; CDR3aa: CCATGRGRGRYGYTF
v_gene: TRBV20-1; j_gene: TRBJ2-1; CDR3aa: CSAREAAPSTYNEQFF
v_gene: TRBV20-1; j_gene: TRBJ1-1; CDR3aa: CSAIARAGKMNTEAFF
v_gene: TRBV5-4; j_gene: TRBJ2-5; CDR3aa: CASSHPVRGVQETQYF
v_gene: TRBV5-5; j_gene: TRBJ2-3; CDR3aa: CASSRGGQTDTQYF
v_gene: TRBV10-3; j_gene: TRBJ2-2; CDR3aa: CAIRPGRGWTGELFF